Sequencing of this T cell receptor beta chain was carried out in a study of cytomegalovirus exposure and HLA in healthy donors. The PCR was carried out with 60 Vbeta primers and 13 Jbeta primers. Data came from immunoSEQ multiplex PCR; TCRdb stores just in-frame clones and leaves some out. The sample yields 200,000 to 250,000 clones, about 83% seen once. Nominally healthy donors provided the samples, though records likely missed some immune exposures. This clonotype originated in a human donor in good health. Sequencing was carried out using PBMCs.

The CDR3, as DNA: TGTGCCAGCAGCTTAGCATCCGGGATGAACACCGGGGAGCTGTTTTTT. This gives the protein CASSLASGMNTGELFF. The chain is built from TRBV7-8 and TRBJ2-2, with a weak D call TRBD2 (5 bases). This CDR3 is 16 amino acids long. The V gene's germline CDR1 is SGHVS and CDR2 FQNEAQ. With 0 bases removed from V and 1 base from J, the gap between germline ends came to 9 bases.